This T cell receptor beta chain is from a study of metastatic and nonmetastatic thyroid tumors. In the study overall: Repertoires were compared across blood and tumor or nodule tissue from malignant and benign thyroid patients.

Per the original methods: Clinicopathological groups supplied CDR3 differences that were used to build a distant-metastasis classifier for papillary thyroid cancer. TCRdb reanalyzed the PCR reads with MiXCR. These V and J calls derive from TCRdb rather than the authors' analysis. The sample holds approximately 18,000 clones; 26% are singletons and the top ten take about 20%. Patients underwent thyroid surgery, and none had received any treatment before it. The CDR3 is made up of 16 amino acids. Germline CDR1 reads MRHNA; CDR2 reads SNTAGT. Trimming shortened V by 6 bases and J by 8 bases, and 25 bases separated the two germline ends.

This TCR was recovered from a female donor with papillary thyroid cancer or a benign thyroid nodule (not recorded which). Some clones in this sample may be carry-over from other donors' samples. Sequenced sample: tumor tissue. This rearrangement joins TRBV6-4 to TRBJ2-5, with no clear D. CDR3 coding DNA: TGTGCCAGCAGAATAGGACCCGAGCCTACCCCGTCTACCCAGTACTTC. Translating it yields CASRIGPEPTPSTQYF.